This T cell receptor (beta chain) was recovered during a study of lymphopenia after photon versus proton radiotherapy. Findings and caveats of the study: After the lymphocyte nadir, photon-treated repertoires showed oligoclonal expansion, especially of CD8+ Temra cells.

The junction had 6 bases not matched to a gene; V was cut back by 7 bases and J by 0 bases. CDR3 length equals 14 residues. The germline gives CDR1 SQVTM, CDR2 ANQGSEA. TCRdb keeps only in-frame clones here, not all; method: immunoSEQ multiplex PCR. The sample holds around 64,000 clones, 85% to 95% seen once. Details on this clone: What it recognizes is unknown.

This clonotype was sampled from a middle-aged woman with cholangiocarcinoma. This sample comprised peripheral blood, obtained from a patient treated with photon-based radiotherapy. The V gene is TRBV29-1, the J gene TRBJ1-1; 9 bases line up with TRBD1. In DNA, the CDR3 is TGCAGCGCCTCGACAGGGGGACTGAACACTGAAGCTTTCTTT. It is translated as CSASTGGLNTEAFF.